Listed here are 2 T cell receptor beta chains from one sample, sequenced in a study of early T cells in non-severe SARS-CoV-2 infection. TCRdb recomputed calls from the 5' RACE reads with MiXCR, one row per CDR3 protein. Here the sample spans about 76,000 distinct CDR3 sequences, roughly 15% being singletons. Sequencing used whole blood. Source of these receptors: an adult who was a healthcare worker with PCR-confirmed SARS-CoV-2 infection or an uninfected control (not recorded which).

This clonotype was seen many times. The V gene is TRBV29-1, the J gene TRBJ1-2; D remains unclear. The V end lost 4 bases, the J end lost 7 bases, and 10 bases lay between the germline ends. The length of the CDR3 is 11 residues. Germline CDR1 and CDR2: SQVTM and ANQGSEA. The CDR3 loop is CSVAMVGGYTF. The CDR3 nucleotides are TGCAGCGTTGCAATGGTCGGTGGCTACACCTTC.

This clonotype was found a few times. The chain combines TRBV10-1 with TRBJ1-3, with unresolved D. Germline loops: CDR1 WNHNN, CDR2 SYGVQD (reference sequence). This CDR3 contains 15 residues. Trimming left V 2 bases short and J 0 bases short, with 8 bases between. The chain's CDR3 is CASSETQHSGNTIYF. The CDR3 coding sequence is TGCGCCAGCAGTGAGACACAACACTCTGGAAACACCATATATTTT.